These 16 T cell receptor beta chains share one sample of origin, sequenced in a study of OX40 agonist ivuxolimab in advanced cancers. The data were produced by immunoSEQ multiplex PCR, yet TCRdb's version contains in-frame clones alone and is incomplete. The sample records about 12,000 clones, nearly 80% being singletons. Specimen: CD4+ or CD8+ T cells sorted from blood, collected in a trial of the OX40 agonist ivuxolimab. All receptors derive from an adult with an advanced solid tumor such as melanoma, head and neck, liver or kidney cancer.

This chain connects TRBV27 to TRBJ1-2, with 8 nucleotides matching TRBD1. The germline CDR1 and CDR2 sequences are MNHEY and SMNVEV (reference sequence). The V segment lost 2 bases and the J segment 7 bases; nucleotides outside the gene matches: 6. The CDR3 runs to 14 residues. DNA for the CDR3: TGTGCCAGCAGTTTAACCGACAGGGGAGGTGGCTACACCTTC. Its translation is CASSLTDRGGGYTF.

V is TRBV6-5 and J is TRBJ2-1; TRBD1 is a possible D gene (6 bases). In germline, CDR1 is MNHEY, CDR2 SVGAGI. Trimming took off 3 bases at V and 7 bases at J, with 13 bases between the two ends. This CDR3 is built from 14 residues. As DNA, the CDR3 is TGTGCCAGCAGTTATTTTGCCAGGGGAAATGAGCAGTTCTTC. It encodes CASSYFARGNEQFF.

The chain carries TRBV6-5 and TRBJ1-1; possibly TRBD1 for D (5 bases). Germline V lookup: CDR1 MNHEY, CDR2 SVGAGI. V lost 1 base to trimming and J lost 4 bases, with 16 bases between them. The CDR3 spans 16 residues. This chain's CDR3 is CASSYYYSGGGTEAFF. The CDR3 coding sequence is TGTGCCAGCAGTTACTATTACAGCGGGGGAGGCACTGAAGCTTTCTTT.

V and J are TRBV7-9 and TRBJ2-3; D is perhaps TRBD1 or TRBD2 (6 bases each). The CDR3 is made up of 12 amino acids. V was cut by 8 bases and J by 6 bases, with 12 bases left in between. Germline loops: CDR1 SEHNR, CDR2 FQNEAQ (reference sequence). CDR3 DNA: TGTGCCAGCCGGGGGCGGATGGATACGCAGTATTTT. It translates to CASRGRMDTQYF.

This rearrangement joins TRBV7-3 to TRBJ2-1, with D perhaps given as TRBD1 or TRBD2 (5 bases each). The CDR3 is made up of 13 amino acids. Germline loops: CDR1 SGHTA, CDR2 FQGTGA. The V and J ends lost 4 bases and 5 bases respectively, with 9 bases between them. The CDR3 reads CASSSGGNNEQFF. For the CDR3, the DNA is TGTGCCAGCAGCTCTGGGGGAAACAATGAGCAGTTCTTC.

This clone was recorded a few times. The J gene is TRBJ2-7, the V gene TRBV13; TRBD2 is a possible D gene (5 bases). The CDR3 length is 14 residues. Deletions cut 5 bases from V and 0 bases from J, with 11 bases between. Germline lookup yields CDR1 PRHDT and CDR2 FYEKMQ (reference sequence). The CDR3 DNA reads TGTGCCAGCAGCATGAGCGGTAGCTCCTACGAGCAGTACTTC. Translation gives CASSMSGSSYEQYF.

The chain carries TRBV6-4 and TRBJ2-3; TRBD2 matches 9 bases. Germline CDR1 is MRHNA and CDR2 is SNTAGT. Unmatched junction bases numbered 7, after V lost 6 bases and J lost 3 bases. The CDR3 contains 15 residues. CDR3 bases: TGTGCCAGCAGCGCCGGACTAGCGTCTACAGATACGCAGTATTTT. The encoded protein is CASSAGLASTDTQYF.

The chain recombines TRBV27 with TRBJ2-7; 10 nucleotides line up with TRBD1. The length of the CDR3 is 14 residues. V shed 2 bases, J shed 6 bases, and the junction held 4 bases outside the gene matches. Germline-derived CDR1 and CDR2 are MNHEY and SMNVEV (reference sequence). The CDR3 DNA reads TGTGCCAGCAGTTTAGTGGGACAGGGGATCGAGCAGTACTTC. Translation gives CASSLVGQGIEQYF.

The chain links TRBV29-1 to TRBJ2-3; D tentatively fits TRBD1 or TRBD2 (5 bases each). CDR1 SQVTM and CDR2 ANQGSEA come from the germline V gene. The CDR3 length is 14 residues. V was pared by 4 bases and J by 6 bases, with 17 bases between. The CDR3 reads CSVAGLAPSDTQYF. The CDR3 DNA is TGCAGCGTTGCGGGGCTAGCCCCATCCGATACGCAGTATTTT.

In this sample, this clone is medium-sized. The J gene is TRBJ2-2, the V gene TRBV6-4, with no clear D. Germline V CDR1 and CDR2: MRHNA, SNTAGT. V lost 2 bases, J lost 0 bases, and 1 base lay in between. The CDR3 is made up of 13 amino acids. The CDR3 DNA sequence: TGTGCCAGCAGTGACACGAACACCGGGGAGCTGTTTTTT. Amino acids: CASSDTNTGELFF.

The chain joins TRBV29-1 to TRBJ1-1; D call uncertain. CDR3 length equals 12 residues. V lost 5 bases, J lost 4 bases, and 11 bases lay in between. The germline CDR1 and CDR2 sequences are SQVTM and ANQGSEA. The CDR3 here is CSVNLGSTEAFF. The CDR3 DNA reads as TGCAGCGTTAACTTGGGGAGCACTGAAGCTTTCTTT.

V is TRBV30 and J is TRBJ2-1; D is possibly TRBD1 or TRBD2 (5 bases each). CDR1 is GTSNPN and CDR2 is SVGIG in the germline V gene (reference sequence). The CDR3 has 11 amino acids. The V end lost 2 bases, the J end lost 10 bases, and 9 bases lay between the germline ends. In DNA form, the CDR3 reads TGTGCCTGGAGTCCTGGGACGGAGCAGTTCTTC. Its translation: CAWSPGTEQFF.

V and J are TRBV19 and TRBJ2-7; 10 bases map to TRBD1. The CDR3 has 14 residues. V dropped 7 bases and J dropped 1; count of bases not matched to a gene: 4. Germline-derived CDR1 and CDR2 are LNHDA and SQIVND (reference sequence). Here the CDR3 DNA reads TGTGCCAGTACCCCGGGACAGGGGTCCTACGAGCAGTACTTC. This codes for CASTPGQGSYEQYF.

This rearrangement joins TRBV5-1 to TRBJ1-1; no clear D. The CDR3 spans 15 residues. Looked up from germline, CDR1 is SGHRS and CDR2 is YFSETQ. V lost 2 bases, J lost 4 bases, and 15 bases lay in between. CDR3 sequence (DNA): TGCGCCAGCAGCTTAGCTATCGGGGTTTTCACTGAAGCTTTCTTT. Encoded protein: CASSLAIGVFTEAFF. Supplemented by reference TRBV5-1 and TRBJ1-1, the full variable domain reads KAGVTQTPRYLIKTRGQQVTLSCSPISGHRSVSWYQQTPGQGLQFLFEYFSETQRNKGNFPGRFSGRQFSNSRSEMNVSTLELGDSALYLCASSLAIGVFTEAFFGQGTRLTVV.

The chain is built from TRBV11-2 and TRBJ1-1; D is possibly TRBD1 (6 bases). Germline values: CDR1 SGHAT, CDR2 FQNNGV. V shed 5 bases and J shed 2 bases, with 15 bases lying between them. The CDR3 spans 15 residues. The CDR3 loop reads CASSQIQGLNTEAFF. As DNA, the CDR3 is TGTGCCAGCAGCCAGATACAGGGTCTTAACACTGAAGCTTTCTTT.

The V and J genes are TRBV6-6 and TRBJ1-1; D not resolved. Trimming took off 6 bases at V and 1 base at J, with 9 bases between the two ends. The CDR3 sequence is 13 residues long. CDR1 and CDR2 (germline): MNHNY, SVGAGI (reference sequence). CDR3 nucleotides: TGTGCCAGCAGAAGGGTGTGGAACACTGAAGCTTTCTTT. The encoded protein is CASRRVWNTEAFF.